This section outlines one T cell receptor (beta chain) sequence together with its context. Its specificity is not known. The data stem from a study of cytomegalovirus exposure and HLA in healthy donors. Study-wide findings and caveats: Certain sequence variants were highly shared and formed a cluster, and this cluster was likely a sequencing artifact.

Looked up from germline, CDR1 is SQVTM and CDR2 is ANQGSEA. V lost 4 bases and J lost 0; bases outside the gene matches: 3. The CDR3 loop spans 13 amino acids. It was with 60 Vbeta and 13 Jbeta primers that the PCR ran. Using immunoSEQ multiplex PCR, the repertoire was profiled, and TCRdb retains in-frame clones only, with some absent. The table shows about 180,000 clones, with 82% occurring only once. The TCR comes from a man aged 40-49 years in good health and CMV-seronegative. The sample consisted of PBMCs. The V and J genes are TRBV29-1 and TRBJ2-7; TRBD1 matches at 7 bases. In DNA, the CDR3 is TGCAGCGTTGGACAGGGAGTCTCCTACGAGCAGTACTTC. This translates into CSVGQGVSYEQYF.